The T cell receptor beta chain under discussion was sequenced for a study of cytomegalovirus exposure and HLA in healthy donors. Looking at the study overall: An early release of data contained 75 million to 90 million unique TCRs, which came from HLA-typed donors.

PCR used 60 Vbeta primers and 13 Jbeta primers. The repertoire was sequenced with immunoSEQ multiplex PCR; TCRdb's copy has only in-frame clones and lacks some. The sample yields about 92,000 clones, 84% seen once. There are 14 residues in the CDR3. The ends were cut back, 4 bases at V and 4 bases at J, with 14 bases in the middle. Germline V gene data show CDR1 as SGHRS and CDR2 as YFSETQ. Study conclusions and caveats: Segments of the TCR beta V type were, in most cases, productive about 90% or about 30% of the time in an earlier analysis.

Concerning this clone: The antigen is undetermined.

The source is a woman between 18 and 30 years old in good health and CMV-seropositive. The chain links TRBV5-1 to TRBJ1-2; possibly TRBD1 for D (5 bases). Input material: PBMCs. For the CDR3, the DNA is TGCGCCAGCAGCCAGGACACGACTGGCTATGGCTACACCTTC. It specifies CASSQDTTGYGYTF.